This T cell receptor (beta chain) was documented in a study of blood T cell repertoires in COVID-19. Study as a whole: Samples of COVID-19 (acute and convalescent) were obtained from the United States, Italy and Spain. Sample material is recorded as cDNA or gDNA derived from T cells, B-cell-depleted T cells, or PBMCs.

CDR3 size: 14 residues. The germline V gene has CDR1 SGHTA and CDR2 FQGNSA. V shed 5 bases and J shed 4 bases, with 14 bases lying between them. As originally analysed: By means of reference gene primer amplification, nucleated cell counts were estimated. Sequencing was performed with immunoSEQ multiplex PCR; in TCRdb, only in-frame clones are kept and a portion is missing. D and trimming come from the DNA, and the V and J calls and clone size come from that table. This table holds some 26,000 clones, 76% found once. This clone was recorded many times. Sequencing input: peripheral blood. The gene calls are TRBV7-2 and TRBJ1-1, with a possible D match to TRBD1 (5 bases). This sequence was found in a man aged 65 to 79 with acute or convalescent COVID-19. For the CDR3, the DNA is TGTGCCAGCAGCCCAGGGTTTGGGGCCACTGAAGCTTTCTTT. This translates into CASSPGFGATEAFF.